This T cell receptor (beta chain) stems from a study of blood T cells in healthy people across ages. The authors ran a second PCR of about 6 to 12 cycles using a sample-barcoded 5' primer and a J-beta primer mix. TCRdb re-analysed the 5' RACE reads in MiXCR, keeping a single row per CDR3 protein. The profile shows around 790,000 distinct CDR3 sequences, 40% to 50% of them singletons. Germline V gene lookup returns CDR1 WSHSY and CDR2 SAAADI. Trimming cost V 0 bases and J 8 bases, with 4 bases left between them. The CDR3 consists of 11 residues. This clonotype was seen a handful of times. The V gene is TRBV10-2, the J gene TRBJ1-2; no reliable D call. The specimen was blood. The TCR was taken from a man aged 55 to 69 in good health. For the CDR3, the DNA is TGCGCCAGCAGTGAGTCGAAAGGCTACACCTTC. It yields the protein CASSESKGYTF.